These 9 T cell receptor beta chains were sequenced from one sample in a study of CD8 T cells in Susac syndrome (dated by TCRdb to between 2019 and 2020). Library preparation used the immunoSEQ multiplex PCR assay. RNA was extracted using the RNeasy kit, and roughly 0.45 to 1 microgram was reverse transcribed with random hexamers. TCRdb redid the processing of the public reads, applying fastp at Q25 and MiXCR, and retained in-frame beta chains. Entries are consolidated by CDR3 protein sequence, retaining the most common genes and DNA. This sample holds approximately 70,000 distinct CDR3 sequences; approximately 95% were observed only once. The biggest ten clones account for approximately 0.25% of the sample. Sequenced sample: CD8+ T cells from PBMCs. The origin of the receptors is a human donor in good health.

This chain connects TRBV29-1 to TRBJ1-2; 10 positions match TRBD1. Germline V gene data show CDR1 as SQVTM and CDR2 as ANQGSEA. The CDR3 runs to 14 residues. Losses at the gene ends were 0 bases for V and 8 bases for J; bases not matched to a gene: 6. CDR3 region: CSVEDRGTGVGYTF. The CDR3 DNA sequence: TGCAGCGTTGAAGATCGGGGGACAGGGGTAGGCTACACCTTC.

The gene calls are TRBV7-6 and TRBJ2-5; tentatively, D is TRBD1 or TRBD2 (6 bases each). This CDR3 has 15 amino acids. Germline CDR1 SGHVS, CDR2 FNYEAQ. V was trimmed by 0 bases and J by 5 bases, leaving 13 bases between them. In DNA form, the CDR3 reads TGTGCCAGCAGCTTAGCGTGGGGGGCCAAGGAGACCCAGTACTTC. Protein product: CASSLAWGAKETQYF.

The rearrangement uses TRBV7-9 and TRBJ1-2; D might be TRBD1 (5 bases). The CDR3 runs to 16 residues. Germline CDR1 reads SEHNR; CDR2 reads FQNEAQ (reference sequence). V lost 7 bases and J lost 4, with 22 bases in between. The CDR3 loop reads CASTIPIETATYGYTF. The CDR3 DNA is TGTGCCAGCACCATACCAATTGAGACAGCCACCTATGGCTACACCTTC.

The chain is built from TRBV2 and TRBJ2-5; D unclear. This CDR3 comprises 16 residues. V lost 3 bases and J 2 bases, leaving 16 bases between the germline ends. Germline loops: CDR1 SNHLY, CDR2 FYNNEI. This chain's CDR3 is CASSDMGIHGQETQYF. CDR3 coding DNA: TGTGCCAGCAGTGACATGGGCATCCACGGTCAAGAGACCCAGTACTTC.

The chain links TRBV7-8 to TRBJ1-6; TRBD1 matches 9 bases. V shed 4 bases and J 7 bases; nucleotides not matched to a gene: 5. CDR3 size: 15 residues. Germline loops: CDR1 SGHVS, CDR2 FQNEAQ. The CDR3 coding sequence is TGTGCCAGCAGCTATGGGACAGGGTCGAATTCACCCCTCCACTTT. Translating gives CASSYGTGSNSPLHF.

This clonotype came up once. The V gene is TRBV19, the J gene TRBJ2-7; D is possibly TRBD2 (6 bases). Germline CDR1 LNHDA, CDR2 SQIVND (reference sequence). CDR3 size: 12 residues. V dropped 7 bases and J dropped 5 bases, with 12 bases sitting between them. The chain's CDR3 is CASTHAGHEQYF. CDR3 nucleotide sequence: TGTGCCAGTACTCATGCGGGACACGAGCAGTACTTC.

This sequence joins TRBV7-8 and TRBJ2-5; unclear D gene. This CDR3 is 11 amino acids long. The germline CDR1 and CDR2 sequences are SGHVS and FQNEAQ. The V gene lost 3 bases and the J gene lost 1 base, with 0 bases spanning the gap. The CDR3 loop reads CASSFQETQYF. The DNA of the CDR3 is TGTGCCAGCAGCTTCCAAGAGACCCAGTACTTC. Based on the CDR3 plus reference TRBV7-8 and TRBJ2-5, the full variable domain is GAGVSQSPRYKVAKRGQDVALRCDPISGHVSLFWYQQALGQGPEFLTYFQNEAQLDKSGLPSDRFFAERPEGSVSTLKIQRTQQEDSAVYLCASSFQETQYFGPGTRLLVL.

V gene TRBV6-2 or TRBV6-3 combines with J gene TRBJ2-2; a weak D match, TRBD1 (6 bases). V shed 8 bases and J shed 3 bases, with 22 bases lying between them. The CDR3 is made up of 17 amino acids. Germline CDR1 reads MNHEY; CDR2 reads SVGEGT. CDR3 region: CASAYQIRDIYTGELFF. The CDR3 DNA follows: TGTGCCAGCGCATATCAAATCCGGGACATTTACACCGGGGAGCTGTTTTTT.

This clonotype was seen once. For the CDR3, the DNA is TGTGCCAGCAGTTCCGGGACTCAGAACTATGGCTACACCTTC. This codes for CASSSGTQNYGYTF. The chain is built from TRBV27 and TRBJ1-2, with a weak D call TRBD1 (5 bases). Per the germline V gene, CDR1 is MNHEY and CDR2 is SMNVEV (reference sequence). Trimming took off 4 bases at V and 2 bases at J, with 11 bases between the two ends. The CDR3 has 14 amino acids.